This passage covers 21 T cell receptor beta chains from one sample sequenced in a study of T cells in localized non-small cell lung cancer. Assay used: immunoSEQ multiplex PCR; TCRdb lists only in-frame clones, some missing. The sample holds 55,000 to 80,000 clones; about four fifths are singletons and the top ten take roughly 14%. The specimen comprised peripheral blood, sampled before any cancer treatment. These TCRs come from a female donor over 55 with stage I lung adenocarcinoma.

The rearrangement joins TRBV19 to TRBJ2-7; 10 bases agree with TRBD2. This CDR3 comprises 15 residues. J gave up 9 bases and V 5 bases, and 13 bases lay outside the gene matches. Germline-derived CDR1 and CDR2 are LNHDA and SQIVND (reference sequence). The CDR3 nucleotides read TGTGCCAGTAGTGCTCGGACTAGCGGAGATTCGGGGCAGTACTTC. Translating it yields CASSARTSGDSGQYF. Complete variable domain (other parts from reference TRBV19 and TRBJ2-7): DGGITQSPKYLFRKEGQNVTLSCEQNLNHDAMYWYRQDPGQGLRLIYYSQIVNDFQKGDIAEGYSVSREKKESFPLTVTSAQKNPTAFYLCASSARTSGDSGQYFGPGTRLTVT.

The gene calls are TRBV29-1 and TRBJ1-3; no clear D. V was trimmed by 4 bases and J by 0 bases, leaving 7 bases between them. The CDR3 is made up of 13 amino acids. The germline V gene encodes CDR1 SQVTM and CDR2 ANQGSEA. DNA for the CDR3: TGCAGCGTTGGGGAGAACTCTGGAAACACCATATATTTT. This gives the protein CSVGENSGNTIYF.

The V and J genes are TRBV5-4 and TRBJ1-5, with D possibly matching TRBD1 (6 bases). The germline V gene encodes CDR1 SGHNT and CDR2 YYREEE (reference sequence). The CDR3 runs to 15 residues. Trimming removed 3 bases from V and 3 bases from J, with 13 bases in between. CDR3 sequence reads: CASSSYDRFNQPQHF. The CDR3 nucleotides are TGTGCCAGCAGCTCGTATGACAGGTTCAATCAGCCCCAGCATTTT.

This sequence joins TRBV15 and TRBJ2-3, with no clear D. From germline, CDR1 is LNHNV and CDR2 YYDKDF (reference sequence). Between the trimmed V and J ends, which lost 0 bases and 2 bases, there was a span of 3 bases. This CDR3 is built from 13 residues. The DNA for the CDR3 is TGTGCCACCAGCAGAGAGTTCACAGATACGCAGTATTTT. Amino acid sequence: CATSREFTDTQYF.

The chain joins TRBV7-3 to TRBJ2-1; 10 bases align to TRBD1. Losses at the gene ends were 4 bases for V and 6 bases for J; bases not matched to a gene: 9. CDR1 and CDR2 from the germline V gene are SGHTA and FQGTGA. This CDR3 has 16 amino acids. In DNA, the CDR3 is TGTGCCAGCAGCTCCGACCGGGACAGGGGTGGCAATGAGCAGTTCTTC. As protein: CASSSDRDRGGNEQFF.

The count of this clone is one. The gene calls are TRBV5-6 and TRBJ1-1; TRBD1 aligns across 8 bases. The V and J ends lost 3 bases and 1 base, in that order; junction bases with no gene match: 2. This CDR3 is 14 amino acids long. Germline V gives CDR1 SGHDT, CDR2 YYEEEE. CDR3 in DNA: TGTGCCAGCAGCTACAGGGGGAGGAACACTGAAGCTTTCTTT. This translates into CASSYRGRNTEAFF.

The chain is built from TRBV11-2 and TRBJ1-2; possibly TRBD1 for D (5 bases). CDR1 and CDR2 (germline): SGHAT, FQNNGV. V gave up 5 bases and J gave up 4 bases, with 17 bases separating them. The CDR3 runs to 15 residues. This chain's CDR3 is CASSQFGAGGYGYTF. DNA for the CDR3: TGTGCCAGCAGCCAGTTCGGAGCGGGGGGCTATGGCTACACCTTC.

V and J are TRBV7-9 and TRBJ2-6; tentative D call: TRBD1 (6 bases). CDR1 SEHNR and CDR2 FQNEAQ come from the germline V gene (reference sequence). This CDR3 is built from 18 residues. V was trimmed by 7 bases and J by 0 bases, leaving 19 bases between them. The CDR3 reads CASTPGAGKVSGANVLTF. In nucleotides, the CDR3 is TGTGCCAGCACCCCAGGGGCAGGGAAAGTCTCTGGGGCCAACGTCCTGACTTTC. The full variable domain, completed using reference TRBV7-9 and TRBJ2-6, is DTGVSQNPRHKITKRGQNVTFRCDPISEHNRLYWYRQTLGQGPEFLTYFQNEAQLEKSRLLSDRFSAERPKGSFSTLEIQRTEQGDSAMYLCASTPGAGKVSGANVLTFGAGSRLTVL.

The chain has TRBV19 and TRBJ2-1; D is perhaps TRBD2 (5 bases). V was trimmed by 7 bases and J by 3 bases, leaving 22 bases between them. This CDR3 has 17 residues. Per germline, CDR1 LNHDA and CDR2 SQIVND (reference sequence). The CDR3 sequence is CASIPPRGAWDYNEQFF. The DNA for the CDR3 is TGTGCCAGTATCCCCCCCCGGGGAGCGTGGGACTACAATGAGCAGTTCTTC.

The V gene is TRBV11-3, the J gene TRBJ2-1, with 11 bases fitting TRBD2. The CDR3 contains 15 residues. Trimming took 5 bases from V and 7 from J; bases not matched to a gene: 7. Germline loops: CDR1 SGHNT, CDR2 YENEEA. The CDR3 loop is CASSIGLAGTNEQFF. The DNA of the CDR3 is TGTGCCAGCAGCATCGGACTAGCGGGTACAAATGAGCAGTTCTTC.

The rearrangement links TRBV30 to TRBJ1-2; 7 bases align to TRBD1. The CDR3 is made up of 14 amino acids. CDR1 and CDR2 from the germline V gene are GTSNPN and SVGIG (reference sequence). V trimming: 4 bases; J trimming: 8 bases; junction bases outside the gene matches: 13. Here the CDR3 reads CAWNRDSSMGGYTF. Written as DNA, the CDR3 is TGTGCCTGGAACCGGGACAGTTCTATGGGAGGCTACACCTTC.

DNA for the CDR3: TGTGCCAGCAGCCGGCTTATGGGCGCTGAAAAACTGTTTTTT. Its translation: CASSRLMGAEKLFF. This chain links TRBV9 with TRBJ1-4; D ambiguous. V lost 4 bases and J lost 7, with 14 bases in between. This CDR3 comprises 14 residues. Germline lookup yields CDR1 SGDLS and CDR2 YYNGEE.

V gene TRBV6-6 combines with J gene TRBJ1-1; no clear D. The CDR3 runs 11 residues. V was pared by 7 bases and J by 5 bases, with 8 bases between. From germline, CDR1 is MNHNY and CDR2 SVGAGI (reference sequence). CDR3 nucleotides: TGTGCCAGCATTTTTGGGACTGAAGCTTTCTTT. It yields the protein CASIFGTEAFF.

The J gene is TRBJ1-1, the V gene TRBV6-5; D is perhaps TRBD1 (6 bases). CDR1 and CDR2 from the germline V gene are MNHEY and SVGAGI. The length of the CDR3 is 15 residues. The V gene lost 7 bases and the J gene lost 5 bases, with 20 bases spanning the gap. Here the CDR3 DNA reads TGTGCCAGCACCAACTCGGGAGGGGGGCGAACTGAAGCTTTCTTT. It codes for CASTNSGGGRTEAFF.

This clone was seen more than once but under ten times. The CDR3 sequence is CASSTTRAEAFF. The CDR3 DNA reads TGTGCCAGTAGTACCACCAGGGCTGAAGCTTTCTTT. The rearrangement uses TRBV19 and TRBJ1-1, with a possible D match to TRBD1 (5 bases). Germline assignment: CDR1 LNHDA and CDR2 SQIVND (reference sequence). Trimming removed 4 bases from V and 6 bases from J, with 9 bases in between. The CDR3 contains 12 residues. Full variable domain (missing parts from reference TRBV19 and TRBJ1-1): DGGITQSPKYLFRKEGQNVTLSCEQNLNHDAMYWYRQDPGQGLRLIYYSQIVNDFQKGDIAEGYSVSREKKESFPLTVTSAQKNPTAFYLCASSTTRAEAFFGQGTRLTVV.

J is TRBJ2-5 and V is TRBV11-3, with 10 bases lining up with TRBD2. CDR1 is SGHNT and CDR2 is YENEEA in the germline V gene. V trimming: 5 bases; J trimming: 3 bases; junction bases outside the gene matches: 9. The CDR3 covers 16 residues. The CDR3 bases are TGTGCCAGCAGCAATCAGCGGGAGGGTTCAAAAGAGACCCAGTACTTC. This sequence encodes CASSNQREGSKETQYF. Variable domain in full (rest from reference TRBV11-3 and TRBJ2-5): EAGVVQSPRYKIIEKKQPVAFWCNPISGHNTLYWYLQNLGQGPELLIRYENEEAVDDSQLPKDRFSAERLKGVDSTLKIQPAELGDSAVYLCASSNQREGSKETQYFGPGTRLLVL.

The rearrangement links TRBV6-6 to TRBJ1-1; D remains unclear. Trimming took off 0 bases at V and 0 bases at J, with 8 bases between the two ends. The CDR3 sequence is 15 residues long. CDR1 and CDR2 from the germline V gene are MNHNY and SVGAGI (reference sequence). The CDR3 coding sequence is TGTGCCAGCAGTTACTCGGAGTCCTTGAACACTGAAGCTTTCTTT. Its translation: CASSYSESLNTEAFF.

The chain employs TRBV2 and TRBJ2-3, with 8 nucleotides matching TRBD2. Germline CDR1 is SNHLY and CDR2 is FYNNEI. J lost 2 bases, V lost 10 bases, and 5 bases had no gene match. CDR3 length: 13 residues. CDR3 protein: CATAGAFTDTQYF. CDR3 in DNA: TGTGCCACAGCGGGGGCGTTCACAGATACGCAGTATTTT.

CDR3 sequence: CATSRETSGGTDTQYF. The CDR3 coding sequence is TGTGCCACCAGCAGAGAAACTAGCGGGGGAACAGATACGCAGTATTTT. The V gene is TRBV15, the J gene TRBJ2-3, with TRBD2 identical over 11 bases. This CDR3 is built from 16 residues. Germline trimming cut 0 bases from V and 3 bases from J; bases unmatched to any gene: 2. Germline lookup yields CDR1 LNHNV and CDR2 YYDKDF (reference sequence).

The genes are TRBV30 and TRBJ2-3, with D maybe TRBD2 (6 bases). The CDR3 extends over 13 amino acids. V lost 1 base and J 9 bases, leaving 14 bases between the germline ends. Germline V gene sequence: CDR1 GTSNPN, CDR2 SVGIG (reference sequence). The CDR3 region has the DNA TGTGCCTGGAGTGATCCGACTAGATTAACGCAGTATTTT. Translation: CAWSDPTRLTQYF.

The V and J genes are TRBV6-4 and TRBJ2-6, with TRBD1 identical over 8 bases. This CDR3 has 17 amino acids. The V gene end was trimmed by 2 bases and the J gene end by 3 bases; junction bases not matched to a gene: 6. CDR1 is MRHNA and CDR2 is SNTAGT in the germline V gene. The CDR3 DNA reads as TGTGCCAGCAGTGACGGCAGGGGGCAGTTTGGGGCCAACGTCCTGACTTTC. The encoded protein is CASSDGRGQFGANVLTF.